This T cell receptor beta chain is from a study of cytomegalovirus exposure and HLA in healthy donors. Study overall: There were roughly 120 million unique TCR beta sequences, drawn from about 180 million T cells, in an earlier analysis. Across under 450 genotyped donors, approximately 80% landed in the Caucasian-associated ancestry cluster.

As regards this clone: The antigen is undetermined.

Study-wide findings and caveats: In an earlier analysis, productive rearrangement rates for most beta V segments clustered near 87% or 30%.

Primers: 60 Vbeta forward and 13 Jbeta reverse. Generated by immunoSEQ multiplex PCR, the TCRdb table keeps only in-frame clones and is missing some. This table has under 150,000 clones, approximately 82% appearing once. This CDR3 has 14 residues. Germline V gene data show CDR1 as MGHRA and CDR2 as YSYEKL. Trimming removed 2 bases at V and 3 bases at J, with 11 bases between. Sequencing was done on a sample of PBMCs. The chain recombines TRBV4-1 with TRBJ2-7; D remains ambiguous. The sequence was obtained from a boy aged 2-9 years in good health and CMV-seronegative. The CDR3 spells CASSQRGLNYEQYF. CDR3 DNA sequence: TGCGCCAGCAGCCAAAGAGGCCTGAACTACGAGCAGTACTTC.